This paragraph reports one TCR beta chain. Its antigen specificity is not known. The input lacks base qualities; no much larger clone sits a single base away. Trimming costs V 5 bases and J 0 bases, and their ends lie 14 bases apart. The CDR3, cysteine through phenylalanine, is 17 amino acids long. Only the CDR3 region is kept as DNA, spanning 51 bases read in frame from base 1. For CDR1 and CDR2, the germline V gene lists SGHTA and FQGTGA. These data originate in a study of CD8+CD57+ T cells in acquired aplastic anemia (dated by TCRdb to between 2017 and 2018). Background on the whole study: DNA extracted from sorted CD4+ and CD8+ cells had a mean of around 3 ug, with a range of roughly 0.17 to 30 ug. CD8+CD57+ expansion was defined as a frequency above the mean frequency observed in healthy subjects. Overall study outcomes, separate from this receptor: Between patients and healthy controls, no significant difference in CD8+ Simpson's diversity was found (P=0.060). Although roughly 29 CD8+ CDR3 sequences were shared by patients and controls, these sequences appeared highly expressed in patients and within the immunodominant clones of patients.

Patients chosen for sequencing had shown expansion of CD8+CD57+ cells by flow cytometry. Every patient had a diagnosis of severe acquired aplastic anemia based on International Study of Aplastic Anemia and Agranulocytosis and Camitta criteria. Patients had received no therapy at the time of blood sampling. In this study, sorted CD4+ and CD8+ T cells from the blood of healthy subjects and of severe aplastic anemia patients had their TCR repertoires deep-sequenced. Patients were enrolled in the USA under clinicaltrials.gov protocols 00001620, 01623167, 00001397, 00071045, 00081523 and 00961064. Ficoll-Paque density gradient centrifugation was used to isolate peripheral blood mononuclear cells. Before DNA extraction, CD4+ and CD8+ T cells were sorted with FACS or magnetic beads. Profiling of TCR beta VDJ combinations and CDR3 sequences used genomic DNA as the template. An Illumina HiSeq 2000 was the platform used for TCR repertoire sequencing. The paper's data handling went like this. TRBV/TRBJ rearrangement plots, CDR3 size and DJ length profiles, and Simpson's diversity index were used to assess repertoires. The most abundant DNA sequence in the deep sequencing data was taken as the immunodominant clone. CDR3 amino acid sequences were screened for sharing across subjects and were compared with published repertoires and the VDJdb database. TCRdb reprocessing: public reads trimmed at Q25 with fastp, clones called with MiXCR, in-frame beta chains kept. When rows share a CDR3 protein, they turn into one entry using the most common DNA and genes. TCRdb, not the authors, supplied the V and J calls. The sample table shows 200,000 to 250,000 distinct CDR3 sequences, and more than 40% are seen once. The ten largest clonotypes hold under 9% of the sample.

This sequence was found in a human donor with aplastic anemia. Sequenced: sorted CD4+, CD8+, or CD8+CD57+ T cells (not recorded which) from PBMCs. The rearranged segments are TRBV7-3 and TRBJ2-6; the D gene is perhaps TRBD1, from 6 matching bases. The CDR3: CASSPGTRLSGANVLTF. The nucleotides are TGTGCCAGCAGCCCCGGGACACGACTCTCTGGGGCCAACGTCCTGACTTTC. Here the CDR3 is joined to the reference TRBV7-3 and TRBJ2-6 genes, and the full variable domain is: GAGVSQTPSNKVTEKGKYVELRCDPISGHTALYWYRQSLGQGPEFLIYFQGTGAADDSGLPNDRFFAVRPEGSVSTLKIQRTERGDSAVYLCASSPGTRLSGANVLTFGAGSRLTVL.